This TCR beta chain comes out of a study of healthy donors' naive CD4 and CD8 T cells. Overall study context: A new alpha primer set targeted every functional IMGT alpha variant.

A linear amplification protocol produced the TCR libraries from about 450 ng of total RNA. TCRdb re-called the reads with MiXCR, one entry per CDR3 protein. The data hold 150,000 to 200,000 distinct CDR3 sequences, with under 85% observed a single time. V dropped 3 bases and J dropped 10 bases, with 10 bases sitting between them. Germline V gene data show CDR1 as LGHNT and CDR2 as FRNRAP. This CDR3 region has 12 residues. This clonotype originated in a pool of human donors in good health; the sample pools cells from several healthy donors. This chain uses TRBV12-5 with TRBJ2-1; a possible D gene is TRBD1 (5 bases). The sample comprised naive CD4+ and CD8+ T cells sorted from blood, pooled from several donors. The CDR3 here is CASGLTDTEQFF. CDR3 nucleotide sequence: TGTGCTAGTGGTTTAACGGACACGGAGCAGTTCTTC.